Listed below are T cell receptor beta chains from one sample, sequenced in a study of CD8 T cells in Susac syndrome. TCRdb recomputed calls from the immunoSEQ multiplex PCR reads with MiXCR, one row per CDR3 protein. In the table there are about 150,000 distinct CDR3 sequences, 90% to 95% of which are singletons. The sample was CD4+ T cells from PBMCs. These receptors came from a human donor with Susac syndrome. CDR3s include the opening cysteine and the closing phenylalanine or tryptophan.

V,CDR3
TRBV6-1,CASSPGTGVFNEKLFF
TRBV7-2,CASSFASVSYEQYF
TRBV18,CASSPSSQEYGYTF
TRBV5-1,CASTPGTGKEKLFF
TRBV20-1,CSAREEGRQNGELFF
TRBV3-1,CASSQDEIRNEQFF
TRBV7-2,CASTLVGGLSTDTQYF
TRBV6-2/TRBV6-3,CASRQGAEAVYEQYF
TRBV9,CASSLTGQGYEQYF
TRBV29-1,CSVRLRGGRTDTQYF
TRBV27,CASRSPGSGANVLTF
TRBV18,CASSPPTGGTGTGELFF
TRBV12-3/TRBV12-4,CASSPDLNYGYTF
TRBV27,CASSLLGGVQPQHF
TRBV27,CASSSNRGGNTEAFF
TRBV27,CASQGSSYEQYF
TRBV15,CATSRTGLNYGYTF
TRBV7-2,CASSRAWGETQYF
TRBV29-1,CSVLQGNTDTQYF
TRBV9,CASSTRASSDEQYF
TRBV7-2,CASSLRANTEAFF